This TCR beta chain was observed in a study of shared clonotypes between healthy human individuals. Study-wide results and limits: For naive CD4 cells, around 5% of clonotypes were shared across four donors. Despite large depth, rarefaction showed incomplete sorted-subset sequencing.

In regard to this clone: No antigen is known for it. Other DNA variants within this sample encode the same CDR3.

For every subset, genomic DNA was evenly distributed across several immunoSEQ plates. Measured with immunoSEQ multiplex PCR; TCRdb has only the in-frame clones, and not every one. There are roughly 1,000,000 clones in the sample; around three quarters occur only once, and 0.5% to 0.6% lies in the top ten. Trimming removed 0 bases at V and 4 bases at J, with 9 bases between. Germline assignment: CDR1 LNHNV and CDR2 YYDKDF (reference sequence). The CDR3 extends over 14 amino acids. This chain uses TRBV15 with TRBJ1-2; D possibly corresponds to TRBD1 (5 bases). Sample: memory CD4+ T cells from PBMCs. The subset here: CD45RA-negative fraction. The TCR was taken from a man aged 18 to 35 in good health. Some clones in this sample may be carry-over from other donors' samples. The CDR3 reads CATSRDGAGYGYTF. Written as DNA, the CDR3 is TGTGCCACCAGCAGAGACGGGGCAGGCTATGGCTACACCTTC.